A selection of T cell receptor beta chains follows, all from one sample in a study of tumor-infiltrating lymphocytes in primary liver carcinoma. TCRdb re-derived calls from the multiplex PCR reads in MiXCR, one entry per CDR3 protein. Of about 100,000 distinct CDR3 sequences listed, 65% to 70% were seen once; the top ten hold around 26%. The sequenced sample consisted of tumor-adjacent normal liver tissue. All receptors come from a middle-aged man with primary liver carcinoma and hepatitis B virus infection. CDR3s include the opening cysteine and the closing phenylalanine or tryptophan. A D gene is named only where the DNA matches it firmly. Clone size appears in some rows only: once, few, many, or a class for an expanded clone.

D gene: TRBD1
J gene: TRBJ2-7
V gene: TRBV10-3
clone size: -
CDR3 protein: CATSAGTVSYEEYF
CDR3 DNA: TGTGCCACCAGTGCCGGGACAGTATCCTACGAGGAGTACTTC

D gene: -
J gene: TRBJ2-1
V gene: TRBV12-3/TRBV12-4
clone size: many
CDR3 protein: CASRSGDYNEQFF
CDR3 DNA: TGTGCCAGCAGATCAGGAGACTACAATGAGCAGTTCTTC

D gene: TRBD2
J gene: TRBJ2-3
V gene: TRBV20-1
clone size: few
CDR3 protein: CSASRTSAGDTQYF
CDR3 DNA: TGCAGTGCTAGCCGGACTAGCGCTGGAGATACGCAGTATTTT

D gene: TRBD2
J gene: TRBJ2-5
V gene: TRBV18
clone size: -
CDR3 protein: CASSHSGKTETQYF
CDR3 DNA: TGTGCCAGCTCACATAGCGGGAAAACAGAGACCCAGTACTTC

D gene: TRBD1
J gene: TRBJ2-5
V gene: TRBV10-3
clone size: -
CDR3 protein: CAISELDRGDAAQCF
CDR3 DNA: TGTGCCATCAGTGAGCTCGACAGGGGTGATGCGGCCCAGTGCTTC

D gene: -
J gene: TRBJ2-3
V gene: TRBV4-1
clone size: -
CDR3 protein: CVSSQEREPTDTQYF
CDR3 DNA: TGCGTGAGCAGCCAAGAACGGGAACCCACAGATACGCAGTATTTT

D gene: -
J gene: TRBJ1-4
V gene: TRBV4-2
clone size: -
CDR3 protein: CASSQDLGFGEKLFF
CDR3 DNA: TGTGCCAGCAGTCAAGACCTGGGGTTCGGTGAAAAACTGTTTTTT

D gene: -
J gene: TRBJ2-5
V gene: TRBV6-5
clone size: many
CDR3 protein: CASSYDREQETQYF
CDR3 DNA: TGTGCCAGCAGTTATGACCGGGAACAAGAGACCCAGTACTTC

D gene: -
J gene: TRBJ2-3
V gene: TRBV11-2
clone size: few
CDR3 protein: CASSRRTNGSSTDTQYF
CDR3 DNA: TGTGCCAGTAGCCGCCGGACTAACGGGTCTAGCACAGATACGCAGTATTTT

D gene: TRBD1
J gene: TRBJ2-3
V gene: TRBV29-1
clone size: many
CDR3 protein: CSVSQGALADTQYF
CDR3 DNA: TGCAGCGTTTCCCAGGGGGCGCTAGCAGATACGCAGTATTTT

D gene: -
J gene: TRBJ2-5
V gene: TRBV29-1
clone size: -
CDR3 protein: CSVEDRRWAETQYF
CDR3 DNA: TGCAGCGTTGAAGATCGGCGATGGGCGGAGACCCAGTACTTC

D gene: TRBD2
J gene: TRBJ2-5
V gene: TRBV11-2
clone size: -
CDR3 protein: CASSHRLAGFQVTQYF
CDR3 DNA: TGTGCCAGTAGCCACCGACTAGCGGGCTTCCAAGTGACCCAGTACTTC

D gene: -
J gene: TRBJ1-1
V gene: TRBV7-9
clone size: once
CDR3 protein: CASSLGRGTEPFF
CDR3 DNA: TGTGCCAGCAGCTTAGGGCGTGGCACTGAACCTTTCTTT

D gene: TRBD2
J gene: TRBJ2-1
V gene: TRBV6-5
clone size: -
CDR3 protein: CASSSGLAAHNEQFF
CDR3 DNA: TGTGCCAGCAGTTCGGGACTAGCGGCACACAATGAGCAGTTCTTC

D gene: -
J gene: TRBJ2-7
V gene: TRBV7-9
clone size: -
CDR3 protein: CPSSFFAYEQYF
CDR3 DNA: TGTCCCAGCAGCTTTTTTGCATACGAGCAGTACTTC

D gene: TRBD2
J gene: TRBJ2-7
V gene: TRBV11-2
clone size: -
CDR3 protein: CAPGGGESREQYF
CDR3 DNA: TGTGCCCCTGGGGGGGGAGAATCCCGCGAGCAGTACTTC

D gene: -
J gene: TRBJ2-1
V gene: TRBV29-1
clone size: -
CDR3 protein: CSGEVLNEQFF
CDR3 DNA: TGCAGCGGGGAGGTCTTAAATGAGCAGTTCTTC

D gene: TRBD1
J gene: TRBJ2-1
V gene: TRBV11-2
clone size: -
CDR3 protein: CISSLKGGFYNEQFF
CDR3 DNA: TGTATCAGCAGCTTAAAAGGGGGCTTCTACAATGAGCAGTTCTTT

D gene: -
J gene: TRBJ2-7
V gene: TRBV28
clone size: few
CDR3 protein: CASSSQGPRPYEQYF
CDR3 DNA: TGTGCCAGCAGTTCACAGGGTCCCCGGCCCTACGAGCAGTACTTC

D gene: -
J gene: TRBJ2-7
V gene: TRBV29-1
clone size: many
CDR3 protein: CSVEDLAGYEQYF
CDR3 DNA: TGCAGCGTTGAAGATTTGGCAGGCTACGAGCAGTACTTC

D gene: TRBD2
J gene: TRBJ2-3
V gene: TRBV11-1
clone size: -
CDR3 protein: CASSPGTNGSLVDTQYF
CDR3 DNA: TGTGCCAGCAGCCCTGGGACTAACGGAAGTCTCGTAGATACGCAGTATTTT

D gene: -
J gene: TRBJ1-2
V gene: TRBV25-1
clone size: -
CDR3 protein: CACRTRVTQQGGGYTF
CDR3 DNA: TGTGCCTGCAGAACAAGGGTCACCCAACAGGGAGGTGGCTACACCTTC

D gene: -
J gene: TRBJ1-5
V gene: TRBV5-6
clone size: -
CDR3 protein: CASSRDRHQPQHF
CDR3 DNA: TGTGCCAGCAGCCGAGACCGCCATCAGCCCCAGCATTTT

D gene: -
J gene: TRBJ2-7
V gene: TRBV11-2
clone size: -
CDR3 protein: CASSLGPTRVYEQYF
CDR3 DNA: TGTGCCAGCAGCTTAGGACCGACTAGGGTCTATGAGCAGTACTTC

D gene: -
J gene: TRBJ2-1
V gene: TRBV13
clone size: -
CDR3 protein: CAGSLQGGLLNEQFF
CDR3 DNA: TGTGCCGGCAGCTTACAGGGGGGGCTCTTGAATGAGCAGTTCTTC

D gene: -
J gene: TRBJ1-3
V gene: TRBV12-3/TRBV12-4
clone size: many
CDR3 protein: CASSRPGNTIYF
CDR3 DNA: TGTGCCAGCAGCAGACCTGGAAACACCATATATTTT

D gene: TRBD2
J gene: TRBJ2-3
V gene: TRBV29-1
clone size: -
CDR3 protein: CSARAGTTDTQYF
CDR3 DNA: TGCAGTGCTCGAGCGGGGACCACAGATACGCAGTATTTT

D gene: TRBD1
J gene: TRBJ2-7
V gene: TRBV11-2
clone size: -
CDR3 protein: CASSSTGGWYMQYF
CDR3 DNA: TGTGCCAGCAGCTCAACAGGGGGCTGGTACATGCAGTACTTC

D gene: -
J gene: TRBJ1-1
V gene: TRBV29-1
clone size: many
CDR3 protein: CSVEGQSTEAFF
CDR3 DNA: TGCAGCGTTGAAGGACAGTCGACTGAAGCTTTCTTT

D gene: -
J gene: TRBJ2-7
V gene: TRBV9
clone size: many
CDR3 protein: CASSPASGASYEQYF
CDR3 DNA: TGTGCCAGCAGCCCTGCGTCCGGCGCGTCCTACGAGCAGTACTTC

D gene: -
J gene: TRBJ2-3
V gene: TRBV11-2
clone size: -
CDR3 protein: CASSSGNSTDTLYF
CDR3 DNA: TGTGCCAGCAGCTCCGGGAATAGCACAGATACGCTGTATTTT

D gene: -
J gene: TRBJ1-5
V gene: TRBV6-4
clone size: -
CDR3 protein: CASSDSFGQPQHF
CDR3 DNA: TGTGCCAGCAGTGACTCGTTCGGGCAGCCCCAGCATTTT

D gene: -
J gene: TRBJ2-2
V gene: TRBV11-2
clone size: -
CDR3 protein: CANSFGHSGELFF
CDR3 DNA: TGTGCCAACAGCTTTGGTCATAGCGGGGAGCTGTTTTTT

D gene: -
J gene: TRBJ2-3
V gene: TRBV25-1
clone size: few
CDR3 protein: CASSDPGRGNTQYF
CDR3 DNA: TGTGCCAGCAGTGATCCCGGGCGGGGAAATACGCAGTATTTT

D gene: -
J gene: TRBJ1-5
V gene: TRBV7-8
clone size: -
CDR3 protein: CASSFTAGGVQPQHF
CDR3 DNA: TGTGCCAGCAGCTTCACTGCGGGGGGCGTTCAGCCCCAGCATTTT

D gene: TRBD2
J gene: TRBJ2-1
V gene: TRBV28
clone size: -
CDR3 protein: CTSSFSGTRSEQFF
CDR3 DNA: TGTACCAGCAGTTTTTCGGGGACTAGGTCCGAGCAGTTCTTC

D gene: TRBD2
J gene: TRBJ2-7
V gene: TRBV13
clone size: -
CDR3 protein: CASSLGPGTSGTRYEQCF
CDR3 DNA: TGTGCCAGCAGCTTAGGCCCTGGGACTAGCGGGACCCGCTACGAGCAGTGCTTC

D gene: TRBD1
J gene: TRBJ2-1
V gene: TRBV6-5
clone size: many
CDR3 protein: CASSRDREREQFF
CDR3 DNA: TGTGCCAGCAGTCGCGACAGGGAGCGGGAGCAGTTCTTC

D gene: -
J gene: TRBJ2-1
V gene: TRBV6-1
clone size: -
CDR3 protein: CASSEVGVNEQLF
CDR3 DNA: TGTGCCAGCAGTGAAGTGGGAGTCAATGAGCAGTTATTC

D gene: -
J gene: TRBJ2-7
V gene: TRBV11-2
clone size: -
CDR3 protein: CDSSKAQGKSYEQCF
CDR3 DNA: TGTGACAGCAGCAAGGCCCAAGGTAAATCCTACGAGCAGTGCTTC

D gene: -
J gene: TRBJ2-2
V gene: TRBV7-9
clone size: -
CDR3 protein: CASSTLNTGELFF
CDR3 DNA: TGTGCCAGCAGCACCTTGAACACCGGGGAGCTGTTTTTT

D gene: TRBD2
J gene: TRBJ2-5
V gene: TRBV11-2
clone size: -
CDR3 protein: CAGGSPLGGRLQETQYF
CDR3 DNA: TGTGCCGGCGGCTCCCCCCTTGGCGGGAGACTCCAAGAGACCCAGTACTTC

D gene: -
J gene: TRBJ2-1
V gene: TRBV29-1
clone size: -
CDR3 protein: CCVMGQWGYNEQFF
CDR3 DNA: TGCTGCGTTATGGGACAATGGGGGTACAATGAGCAGTTCTTC

D gene: -
J gene: TRBJ2-5
V gene: TRBV6-6
clone size: once
CDR3 protein: CASNGSQETQYF
CDR3 DNA: TGTGCCAGCAACGGTAGCCAAGAGACCCAGTACTTC

D gene: TRBD1
J gene: TRBJ1-5
V gene: TRBV24-1
clone size: few
CDR3 protein: CATSDFTGDRNF
CDR3 DNA: TGTGCCACCAGTGATTTTACCGGGGACAGGAATTTT

D gene: -
J gene: TRBJ2-7
V gene: TRBV6-5
clone size: once
CDR3 protein: CASSVDKDSYEQYF
CDR3 DNA: TGTGCCAGCAGCGTGGACAAGGATTCCTACGAGCAGTACTTC

D gene: -
J gene: TRBJ2-1
V gene: TRBV11-2
clone size: -
CDR3 protein: CASSYGAAYSQQLF
CDR3 DNA: TGTGCCAGCAGCTACGGGGCAGCGTACAGTCAGCAGCTCTTC

D gene: -
J gene: TRBJ1-5
V gene: TRBV10-3
clone size: many
CDR3 protein: CAISDSGEPQHF
CDR3 DNA: TGTGCCATCAGTGATTCGGGGGAGCCCCAGCATTTT

D gene: -
J gene: TRBJ1-2
V gene: TRBV4-1
clone size: -
CDR3 protein: CPISETANYGYTF
CDR3 DNA: TGCCCTATCAGCGAGACAGCTAACTATGGCTACACCTTC

D gene: -
J gene: TRBJ2-1
V gene: TRBV11-2
clone size: -
CDR3 protein: CASSLAGVPYSELLF
CDR3 DNA: TGTGCCAGCAGCTTAGCGGGGGTCCCCTACAGTGAGCTGCTCTTC